The clone carrying this TCR beta chain was detected only a few times. TCRdb re-analysed the RT-PCR reads in MiXCR, keeping a single row per CDR3 protein. The data hold around 150,000 distinct CDR3 sequences, with 37% observed a single time. The data originate from a study of patients and donors after allogeneic stem cell transplantation. Trimming took 1 base from V and 4 from J; bases not matched to a gene: 2. This CDR3 has 14 amino acids. Germline values: CDR1 MNHEY, CDR2 SVGAGI. The chain carries TRBV6-5 and TRBJ1-2; 8 nucleotides line up with TRBD1. The sequencing input was blood, either unsorted or a sorted T cell fraction (not recorded which). The TCR originated in a human donor who was either an allogeneic HSCT recipient or a stem cell or donor lymphocyte infusion donor (not recorded which). It is not recorded whose cells these are; they may come from a transplant donor. Here the CDR3 DNA reads TGTGCCAGCAGTTACTTCGGACAGGGCTATGGCTACACCTTC. Its protein is CASSYFGQGYGYTF.